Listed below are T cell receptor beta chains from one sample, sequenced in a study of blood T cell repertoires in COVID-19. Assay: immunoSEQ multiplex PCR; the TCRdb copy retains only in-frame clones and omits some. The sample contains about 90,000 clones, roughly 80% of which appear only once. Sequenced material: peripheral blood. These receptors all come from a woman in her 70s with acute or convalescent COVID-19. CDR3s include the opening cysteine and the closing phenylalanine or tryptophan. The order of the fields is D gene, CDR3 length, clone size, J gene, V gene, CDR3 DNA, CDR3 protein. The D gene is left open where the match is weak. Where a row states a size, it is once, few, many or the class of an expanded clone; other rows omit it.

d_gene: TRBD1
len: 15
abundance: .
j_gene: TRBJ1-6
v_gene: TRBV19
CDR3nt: TGTGCCAGTACTCTTGGGGACAGGATGAATTCACCCCTCCACTTT
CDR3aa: CASTLGDRMNSPLHF

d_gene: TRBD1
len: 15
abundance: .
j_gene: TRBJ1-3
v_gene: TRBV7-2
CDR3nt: TGTGCCAGCAGCCCCTGGACAGGGGGAACGAACACCATATATTTT
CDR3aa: CASSPWTGGTNTIYF

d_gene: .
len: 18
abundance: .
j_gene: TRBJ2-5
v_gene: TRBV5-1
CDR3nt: TGCGCCAGCAGCTTACATATATCAGGGGCGGGGGCCCAAGAGACCCAGTACTTC
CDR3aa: CASSLHISGAGAQETQYF

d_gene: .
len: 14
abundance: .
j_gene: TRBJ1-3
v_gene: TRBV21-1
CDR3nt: TGTGCCAGCAGTACGACAGGGGGAGGAAACACCATATATTTT
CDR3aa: CASSTTGGGNTIYF

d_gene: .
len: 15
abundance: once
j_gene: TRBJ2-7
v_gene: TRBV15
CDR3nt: TGTGCCACCAGCAGAGTTCAAGGGGGTCCCTACGAGCAGTACTTC
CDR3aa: CATSRVQGGPYEQYF

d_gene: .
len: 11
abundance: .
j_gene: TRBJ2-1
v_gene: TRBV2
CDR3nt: TGTGCCAGCAGTATAGTAAATGAGCAGTTCTTC
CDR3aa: CASSIVNEQFF

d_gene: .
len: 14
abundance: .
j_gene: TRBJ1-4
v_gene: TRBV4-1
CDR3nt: TGCGCCAGCAGCCAAGGGGACATCAATGAAAAACTGTTTTTT
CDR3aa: CASSQGDINEKLFF

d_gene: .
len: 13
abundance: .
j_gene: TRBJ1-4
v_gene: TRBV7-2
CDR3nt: TGTGCCAGCAGCTCGGGGGGAAATGAAAAACTGTTTTTT
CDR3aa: CASSSGGNEKLFF

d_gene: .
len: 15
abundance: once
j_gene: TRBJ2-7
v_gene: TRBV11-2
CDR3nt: TGTGCCAGCAGCCGTGACAGGCAAATTCACTACGAGCAGTACTTC
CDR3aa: CASSRDRQIHYEQYF

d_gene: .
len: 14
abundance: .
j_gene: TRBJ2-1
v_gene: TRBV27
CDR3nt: TGTGCCAGCGGGGTGGAGGGAGTGTACAATGAGCAGTTCTTC
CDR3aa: CASGVEGVYNEQFF

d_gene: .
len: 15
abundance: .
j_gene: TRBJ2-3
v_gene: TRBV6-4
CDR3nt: TGTGCCAGCAGTGACCCGCCCCGCAGGGTCGCTACGCAGTATTTT
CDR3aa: CASSDPPRRVATQYF

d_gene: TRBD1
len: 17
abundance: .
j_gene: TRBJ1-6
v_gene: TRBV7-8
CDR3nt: TGTGCCAGCAGCTTAGGGGGGACAGGGGCTAATAATTCACCCCTCCACTTT
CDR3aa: CASSLGGTGANNSPLHF

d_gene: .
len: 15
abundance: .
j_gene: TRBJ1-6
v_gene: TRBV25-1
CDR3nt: TGTGCCAGCAGCCCCTTCGCAGGGGCGGGTTCACCCCTCCACTTT
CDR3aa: CASSPFAGAGSPLHF

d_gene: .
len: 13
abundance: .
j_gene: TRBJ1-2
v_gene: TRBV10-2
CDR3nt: TGCGCCAGCAGTCCTGGACTGCGTGAAGGCTACACCTTC
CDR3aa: CASSPGLREGYTF

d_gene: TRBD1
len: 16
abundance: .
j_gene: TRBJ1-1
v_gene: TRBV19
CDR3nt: TGTGCCACCTCAACCTCCGGGACAGGGGTTTATCGTGAAGCTTTCTTT
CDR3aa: CATSTSGTGVYREAFF

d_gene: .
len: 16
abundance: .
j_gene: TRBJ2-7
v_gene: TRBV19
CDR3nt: TGTGCCAGTAGTATAGAGCAGGGAAGAAAGGCGAGCGAGCAGTACTTC
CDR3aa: CASSIEQGRKASEQYF

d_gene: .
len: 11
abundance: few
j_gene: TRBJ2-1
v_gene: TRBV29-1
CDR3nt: TGCAGCGCTAAACGCGGCAATGAGCAGTTCTTC
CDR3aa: CSAKRGNEQFF

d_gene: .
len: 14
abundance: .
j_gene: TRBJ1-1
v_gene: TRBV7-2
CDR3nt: TGTGCCAGCAGCTTATCCGGGAGGGGCACTGAAGCTTTCTTT
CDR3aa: CASSLSGRGTEAFF

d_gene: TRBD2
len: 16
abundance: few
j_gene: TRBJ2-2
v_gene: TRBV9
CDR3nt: TGTGCCAGCAGCGTAGTACCTAGCGGGAACACCGGGGAGCTGTTTTTT
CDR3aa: CASSVVPSGNTGELFF

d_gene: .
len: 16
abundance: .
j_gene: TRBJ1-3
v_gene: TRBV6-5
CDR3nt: TGTGCCAGCAGTTTGAACAGGGCCAGCTCTGGAAACACCATATATTTT
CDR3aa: CASSLNRASSGNTIYF

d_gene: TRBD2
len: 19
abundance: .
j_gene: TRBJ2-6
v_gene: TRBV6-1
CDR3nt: TGTGCCAGCAGGGAAAGGACTAGCGGGAGACAAGTCGGGGCCAACGTCCTGACTTTC
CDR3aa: CASRERTSGRQVGANVLTF

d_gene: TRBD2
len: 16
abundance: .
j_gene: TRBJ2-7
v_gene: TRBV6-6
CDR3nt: TGTGCCAGCAGTCGAAGACTAGCGGGCGACCGACACGAGCAGTACTTC
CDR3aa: CASSRRLAGDRHEQYF

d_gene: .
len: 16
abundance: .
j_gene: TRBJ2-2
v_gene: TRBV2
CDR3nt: TGTGCCAGCTCGCCCTGGCGGGGAGTGGACACCGGGGAGCTGTTTTTT
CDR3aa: CASSPWRGVDTGELFF

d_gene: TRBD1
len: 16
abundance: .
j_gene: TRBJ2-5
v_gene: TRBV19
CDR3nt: TGTGCCAGTAGTATAGGCGGGACAGGGGCTCGCGAGACCCAGTACTTC
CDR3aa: CASSIGGTGARETQYF

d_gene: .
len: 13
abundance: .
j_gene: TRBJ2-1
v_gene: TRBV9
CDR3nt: TGTGCCAGCAGCGAGCGAGCTTACAATGAGCAGTTCTTC
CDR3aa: CASSERAYNEQFF

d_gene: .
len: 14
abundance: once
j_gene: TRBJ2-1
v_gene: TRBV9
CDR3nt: TGTGCCAGCAGCGTAGGTGGAGGAAACAATGAGCAGTTCTTC
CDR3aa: CASSVGGGNNEQFF

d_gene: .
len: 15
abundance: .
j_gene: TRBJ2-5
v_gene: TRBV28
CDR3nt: TGTGCCAGCAGTTTATGGGACACGGAGCAAGAGACCCAGTACTTC
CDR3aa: CASSLWDTEQETQYF

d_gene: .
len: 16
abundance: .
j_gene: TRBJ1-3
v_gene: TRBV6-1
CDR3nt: TGTGCCAGCAGTGAACAAAGGCGAGGTTCTGGAAACACCATATATTTT
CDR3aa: CASSEQRRGSGNTIYF

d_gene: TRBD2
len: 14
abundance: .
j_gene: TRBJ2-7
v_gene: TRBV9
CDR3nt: TGTGCCAGCAGCGTGGGGACTACTCCCTACGAGCAGTACTTC
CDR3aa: CASSVGTTPYEQYF

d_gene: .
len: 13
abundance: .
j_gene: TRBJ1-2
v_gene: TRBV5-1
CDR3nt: TGCGCCAGCAGCTTGGAAGCCTTCTATGGCTACACCTTC
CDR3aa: CASSLEAFYGYTF

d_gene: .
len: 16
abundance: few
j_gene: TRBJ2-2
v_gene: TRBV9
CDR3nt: TGTGCCAGCAGCGTAGATGCAGGGGCGGCCACCGGGGAGCTGTTTTTT
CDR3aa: CASSVDAGAATGELFF

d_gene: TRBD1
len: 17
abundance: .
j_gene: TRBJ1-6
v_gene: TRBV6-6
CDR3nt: TGTGCCAGCAGTCTCGGTATTTCGACAGGGGGTGGATCACCCCTCCACTTT
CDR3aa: CASSLGISTGGGSPLHF